The present T cell receptor (beta chain) was sequenced within a study of blood T cell repertoires in COVID-19. Overall study: The United States, Italy and Spain provided the acute and convalescent COVID-19 samples.

Two consecutive negative NP/OP PCR tests, clearance, or resolved symptoms defined Cohort 3 recovery. This CDR3 is 12 amino acids long. Trimming removed 7 bases from V and 5 bases from J, with 14 bases in between. The germline V gene encodes CDR1 SQVTM and CDR2 ANQGSEA. As handled by the study authors: How many nucleated cells were present was estimated from reference gene primer amplification. TCRdb's table, derived via immunoSEQ multiplex PCR, lists solely in-frame clones and lacks some. Clonal size and the V and J genes are those of that table, whereas D and trimming came from the DNA. The sample lists hundreds of thousands of clones, around 91% occurring once.

The clonotype originates from a man aged 30 to 45 who had recovered from COVID-19. The sample was PBMCs or T cells enriched from blood (not recorded which). The V gene is TRBV29-1, the J gene TRBJ2-5; no reliable D call. CDR3 DNA: TGCAGCGCCGTAGACGCCAGGGAGACCCAGTACTTC. Its translation is CSAVDARETQYF.